These T cell receptor beta chains were read from a single sample in a study of cytomegalovirus exposure and HLA in healthy donors. Sequencing used immunoSEQ multiplex PCR; TCRdb keeps in-frame clones, though not all of them. This table has about 200,000 clones, over 65% appearing once. Material: PBMCs. Receptors were obtained from a woman in her twenties or thirties in good health and CMV-seronegative. The CDR3 runs from the conserved cysteine through the conserved F or W. A D gene is named only where the DNA matches it firmly. Size tells how often a clone was seen (once, few, many) or the class of an expanded clone, and some rows leave it out.

.	TRBD1	TRBV7-9	TRBJ1-2	CASSSGRGQAHDGYTF	TGTGCCAGCAGCTCCGGAAGGGGACAGGCCCACGATGGCTACACCTTC
.	TRBD1	TRBV7-2	TRBJ2-2	CASSFGTGRTGELFF	TGTGCCAGCAGCTTCGGGACAGGGAGAACCGGGGAGCTGTTTTTT
few	TRBD1	TRBV27	TRBJ2-7	CASSLSVDRDEQYF	TGTGCCAGCAGTTTATCGGTGGACAGGGACGAGCAGTACTTC
.	.	TRBV7-3	TRBJ1-2	CASSLTGDYGYTF	TGTGCCAGCAGCCTGACAGGCGACTATGGCTACACCTTC
.	TRBD1	TRBV19	TRBJ1-5	CASRTGRSGQPQHF	TGTGCCAGCCGGACAGGGCGTTCCGGTCAGCCCCAGCATTTT
.	TRBD2	TRBV5-1	TRBJ2-5	CASSLRSSGGFGTQYF	TGCGCCAGCAGCTTGAGGTCTAGCGGGGGGTTTGGGACCCAGTACTTC
.	TRBD1	TRBV4-2	TRBJ1-2	CASSQDFRGRVGYTF	TGTGCCAGCAGCCAAGATTTCAGGGGGCGCGTTGGCTACACCTTC
.	TRBD2	TRBV11-1	TRBJ2-5	CASSQGTSGRETQYF	TGTGCCAGCAGTCAGGGGACTAGCGGGCGGGAGACCCAGTACTTC
.	TRBD1	TRBV30	TRBJ1-1	CAWSGDRGLNTEAFF	TGTGCCTGGAGTGGGGACAGGGGGCTTAACACTGAAGCTTTCTTT
.	TRBD1	TRBV4-1	TRBJ1-4	CASSQGNRGAHEKLFF	TGCGCCAGCAGCCAAGGTAACAGGGGAGCGCATGAAAAACTGTTTTTT
.	.	TRBV10-3	TRBJ1-5	CAISDVGLRGQPQHF	TGTGCCATCAGTGATGTGGGCCTTAGGGGGCAGCCCCAGCATTTT
.	TRBD2	TRBV5-6	TRBJ2-7	CASSLVGRGGSYEQYF	TGTGCCAGCAGCTTGGTCGGGCGGGGGGGCTCCTACGAGCAGTACTTC
.	.	TRBV4-3	TRBJ1-4	CASSQYQENEKLFF	TGCGCCAGCAGCCAATACCAGGAAAATGAAAAACTGTTTTTT
.	.	TRBV7-9	TRBJ1-2	CSSSLAGRTDGYGYTF	TGTTCCAGCAGCTTAGCGGGGAGGACGGATGGCTATGGCTACACCTTC
.	TRBD1	TRBV7-3	TRBJ1-1	CASSLSGTGGGTEAFF	TGTGCCAGCAGCCTCTCCGGGACAGGGGGAGGCACTGAAGCTTTCTTT